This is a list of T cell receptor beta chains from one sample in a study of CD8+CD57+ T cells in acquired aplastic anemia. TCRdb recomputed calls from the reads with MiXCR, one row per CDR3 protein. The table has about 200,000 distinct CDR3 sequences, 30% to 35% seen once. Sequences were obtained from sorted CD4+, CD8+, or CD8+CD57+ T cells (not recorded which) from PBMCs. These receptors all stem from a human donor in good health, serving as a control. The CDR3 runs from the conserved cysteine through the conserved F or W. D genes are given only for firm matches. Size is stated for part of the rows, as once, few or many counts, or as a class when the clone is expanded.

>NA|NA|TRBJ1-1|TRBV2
TGTGCCAGCAGGTATCACTTGGACACTGAAGCTTCCTTT
CASRYHLDTEASF
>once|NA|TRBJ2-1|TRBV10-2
TGCGCCAGCAGTATCCGGGACTCAGCCTACAATGAGCAGTTCTTC
CASSIRDSAYNEQFF
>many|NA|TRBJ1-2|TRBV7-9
TGTGCCAGCAGCCCGACGATGCTTCGATTACCGTATGGCTACACCTTC
CASSPTMLRLPYGYTF
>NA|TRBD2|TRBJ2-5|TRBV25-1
TGTGCCAGCAGCTTACGCCCTACTAGCGGGGGGTTGTGGACCCAGTACTTC
CASSLRPTSGGLWTQYF
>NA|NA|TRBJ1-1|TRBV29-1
TGCAGCGTTGCTGGTTTTGACACTGAAGCTTTCTTT
CSVAGFDTEAFF
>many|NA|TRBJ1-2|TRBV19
TGTGCCAGTAGTCCAGGGCCAGCGAGCTACACCTTC
CASSPGPASYTF
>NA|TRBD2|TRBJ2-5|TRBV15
TGTGCCACCAGCAGGCCAAGCGGGGGGGCCTTACAAGAGACCCAGTACTTC
CATSRPSGGALQETQYF
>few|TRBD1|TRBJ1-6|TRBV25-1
TGTGCCAGCAGTGGGACAGGGCGGTCACCCCTCCACTTT
CASSGTGRSPLHF
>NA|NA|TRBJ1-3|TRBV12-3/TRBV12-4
TGTGCCAGCAGTCCTCGGACGGCGAGCTCTGGAAACACCATATATTTT
CASSPRTASSGNTIYF
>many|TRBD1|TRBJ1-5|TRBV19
TGTGCCAGTGGGACAGGGTATAGCAATCAGCCCCAGCATTTT
CASGTGYSNQPQHF
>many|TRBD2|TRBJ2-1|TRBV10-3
TGTGCCATCAGTCAGACTAGCGGGGGTAATGAGCAGTTCTTC
CAISQTSGGNEQFF
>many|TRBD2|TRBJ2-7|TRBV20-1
TGCAGTGCGGAGCACGATCTAGCGGTCTCCTACGAGCAGTACTTC
CSAEHDLAVSYEQYF
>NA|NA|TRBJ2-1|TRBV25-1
TGTGCCAGCAGTGACATGTCCGGGATACCCTCCTACAATGAGCAGTTCTTC
CASSDMSGIPSYNEQFF
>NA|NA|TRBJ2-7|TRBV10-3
TGTGCCATCAGTGACACAACTTACGAGCAGTACTTC
CAISDTTYEQYF
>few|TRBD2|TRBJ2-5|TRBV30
TGTGCCTGGGTTGCTAGCGGGAGGGGGGAGACCCAGTACTTC
CAWVASGRGETQYF
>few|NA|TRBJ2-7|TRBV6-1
TGTGCCAGCATGGGGATTTCCTACGAGCAGTACTTC
CASMGISYEQYF
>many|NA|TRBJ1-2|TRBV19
TGTGCCAGTAGTATAGTCGGCAGTTTGAACTATGGCTACACCTTC
CASSIVGSLNYGYTF
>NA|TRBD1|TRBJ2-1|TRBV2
TGTGCCAGCAGTGTTGTCGACAGGGAAGGGGATGAGCAGTTCTTC
CASSVVDREGDEQFF
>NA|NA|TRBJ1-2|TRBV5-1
TGCGCCAGCAGCGATGACACAATCTATGGCTACACCTTC
CASSDDTIYGYTF
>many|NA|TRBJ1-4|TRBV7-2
TGTGCCAGCAGCCCTAGCCCGGACCTTAAACTGTTTTTT
CASSPSPDLKLFF
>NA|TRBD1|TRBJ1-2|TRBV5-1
TGCGCCAGCAGCTTCCAAACCAATTTACCGGGACAGCACTATGGCTACACCTTC
CASSFQTNLPGQHYGYTF
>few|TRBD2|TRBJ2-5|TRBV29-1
TGCAGCGCGCGTAGCGGGAGGGCCGATGAGGAGACCCAGTACTTC
CSARSGRADEETQYF
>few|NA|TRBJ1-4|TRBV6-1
TGTGCCAGCAGTGAAGGGCCAGGGGCGAATGAAAAACTGTTTTTT
CASSEGPGANEKLFF
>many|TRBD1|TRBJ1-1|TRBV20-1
TGCAGTACACTCGGGGACAGGGGGATTAACACTGAAGCTTTCTTT
CSTLGDRGINTEAFF
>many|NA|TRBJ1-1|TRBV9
TGTGCCAGCAGCGTTAACCCGCAGGAATTCGGCGAAGCTTTCTTT
CASSVNPQEFGEAFF
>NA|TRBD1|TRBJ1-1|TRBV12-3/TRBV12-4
TGTGCCAGCAGTTCTACGGGACAGGGGAACACTGAAGCTTTCTTT
CASSSTGQGNTEAFF
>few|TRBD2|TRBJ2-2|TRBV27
TGTGCCAGCAGTTTCCAGCGGGGGGCCGGGGAGCTGTTTTTT
CASSFQRGAGELFF
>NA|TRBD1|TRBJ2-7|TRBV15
TGTGCCACCAGGGGGACAGGGAACTACGAGCAGTACTTC
CATRGTGNYEQYF
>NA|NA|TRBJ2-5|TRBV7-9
TGTGCCAGCAGCCCTCAAGGACTCGTCAAGGAGACCCAGTACTTC
CASSPQGLVKETQYF
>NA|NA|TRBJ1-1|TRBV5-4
TGTGCCAGCAGCTCACCCCAAACAGGGAACGCTGAAGCTTTCTTT
CASSSPQTGNAEAFF
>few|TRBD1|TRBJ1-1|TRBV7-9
TGTGCCAGCAGCCGAAGGGGGTGGGGCAGGGGGTGGAACACTGAAGCTTTCTTT
CASSRRGWGRGWNTEAFF
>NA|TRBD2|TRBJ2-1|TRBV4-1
TGCGCCAGCAGCCAGGGGGGACTAGCGGCCTACAATGAGCAGTTCTTC
CASSQGGLAAYNEQFF
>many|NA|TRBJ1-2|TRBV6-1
TGTGCCAGCAGCCTACAGGGTATTAGCTATGGCTACACCTTC
CASSLQGISYGYTF
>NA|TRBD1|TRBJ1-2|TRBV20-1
TGCAGTGCTAGAGGTGGTAAGGACAGGGGGCCAGAAGCGTACGGCTACACCTTC
CSARGGKDRGPEAYGYTF
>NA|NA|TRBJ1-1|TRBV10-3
TGTGCCATCAGTGACCGGACCCCTCTCACTGAAGCTTTCTTT
CAISDRTPLTEAFF
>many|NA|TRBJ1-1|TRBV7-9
TGTGCCAGCACCAGACCCCCGGGGGACACTGAAGCTTTCTTT
CASTRPPGDTEAFF
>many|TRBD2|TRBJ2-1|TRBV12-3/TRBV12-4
TGTGCCAGCAGTCATAGACTAGCGGGGTACGTTTTTGTTTACAATGAGCAGTTCTTC
CASSHRLAGYVFVYNEQFF
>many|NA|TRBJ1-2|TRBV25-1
TGTGCCAGCAGTGAATCCCCGGGAGGCTACACCTTC
CASSESPGGYTF
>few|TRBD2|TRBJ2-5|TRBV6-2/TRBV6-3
TGTGCCAGCAGTCGTAGACTAGCGGGAGTGAGGAGGGAGACCCAGTACTTC
CASSRRLAGVRRETQYF
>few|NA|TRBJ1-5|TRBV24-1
TGTGCCACCAGTGGAGGGGGTGACGGGGCCTACGAGCATTTT
CATSGGGDGAYEHF
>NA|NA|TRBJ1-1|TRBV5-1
NA
CASSLWGGGTFF
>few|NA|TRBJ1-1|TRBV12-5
TGTGCTAGTGGTTCACCACAGGGAATGAACACTGAAGCTTTCTTT
CASGSPQGMNTEAFF
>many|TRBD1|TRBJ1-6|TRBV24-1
TGTGCCACCAGTGATTTCGGGGACAGTCATAATTCACCCCTCCACTTT
CATSDFGDSHNSPLHF
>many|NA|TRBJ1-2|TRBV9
TGTGCCAGCAGCCCCCTGGGGGTTGGGTATGGCTACACCTTC
CASSPLGVGYGYTF
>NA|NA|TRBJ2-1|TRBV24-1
TGTGCCACCATCGCTCCTTTGTGCCCTGAGCAGTTCTTC
CATIAPLCPEQFF
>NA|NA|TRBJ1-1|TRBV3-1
TGTGCCAGCAGCCAAGGGGGGGTAAACGGCCGGGGAGCTTTCTTT
CASSQGGVNGRGAFF
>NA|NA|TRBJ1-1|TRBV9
TGTGCCAGCAGCGTAGGGACAGAACACACTGAAGCTTTCTTT
CASSVGTEHTEAFF
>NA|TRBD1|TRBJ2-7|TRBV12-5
TGTGCTAGTGGTTTGGCGCCGACAGGGGAAGGTTCCTACGAGCAGTACTTC
CASGLAPTGEGSYEQYF
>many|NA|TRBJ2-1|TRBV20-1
TGCAGTGTCAGGGTATCGGATGAGCAGTTCTTC
CSVRVSDEQFF
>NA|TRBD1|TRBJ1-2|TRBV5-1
TGCGCCAGCAGCTTGAATGTGGGCCAGGGGGCGGATGGCTACACCTTC
CASSLNVGQGADGYTF
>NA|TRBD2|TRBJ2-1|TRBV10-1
TGTGCCAGCACCCTCGGACTAGCGAATGAGCAGTTCTTC
CASTLGLANEQFF
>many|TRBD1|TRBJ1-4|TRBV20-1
TGCAGTGCTAGGCACGCCGCCGGGACAGGGCTGGAAAAACTGTTTTTT
CSARHAAGTGLEKLFF
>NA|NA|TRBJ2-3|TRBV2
TGTGCCAGCGCACTAGCAGATACGCAGTATTTT
CASALADTQYF
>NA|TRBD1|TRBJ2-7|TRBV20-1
TGCAGTGCTACTTTGACGACAGGGGACCCCTACGAGCAGTACTTC
CSATLTTGDPYEQYF